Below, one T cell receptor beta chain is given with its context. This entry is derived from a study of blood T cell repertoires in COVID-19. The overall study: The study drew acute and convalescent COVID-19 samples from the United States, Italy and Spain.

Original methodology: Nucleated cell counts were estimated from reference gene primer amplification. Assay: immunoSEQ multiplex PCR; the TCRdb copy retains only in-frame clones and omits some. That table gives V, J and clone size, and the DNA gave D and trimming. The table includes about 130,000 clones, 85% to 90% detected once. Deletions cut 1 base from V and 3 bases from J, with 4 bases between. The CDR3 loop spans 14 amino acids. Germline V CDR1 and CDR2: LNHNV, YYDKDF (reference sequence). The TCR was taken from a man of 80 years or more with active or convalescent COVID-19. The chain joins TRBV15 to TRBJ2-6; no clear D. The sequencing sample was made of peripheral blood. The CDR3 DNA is TGTGCCACCAGCAGAGTTCGTGGGGCCAACGTCCTGACTTTC. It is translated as CATSRVRGANVLTF.